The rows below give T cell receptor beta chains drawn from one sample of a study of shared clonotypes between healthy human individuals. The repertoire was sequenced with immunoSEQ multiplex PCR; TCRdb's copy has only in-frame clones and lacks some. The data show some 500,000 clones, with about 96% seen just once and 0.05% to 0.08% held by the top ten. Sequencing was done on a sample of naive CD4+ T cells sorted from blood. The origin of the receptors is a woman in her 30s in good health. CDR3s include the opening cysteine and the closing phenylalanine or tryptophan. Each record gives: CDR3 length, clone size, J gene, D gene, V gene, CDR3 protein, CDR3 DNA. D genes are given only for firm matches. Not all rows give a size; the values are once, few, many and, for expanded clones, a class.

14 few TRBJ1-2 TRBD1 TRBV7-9 CASSQEQGPGGYTF TGTGCCAGCAGTCAAGAACAGGGGCCGGGTGGCTACACCTTC
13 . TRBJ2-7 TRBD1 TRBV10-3 CAIRARDRYEQYF TGTGCCATCAGGGCCCGGGACAGATACGAGCAGTACTTC
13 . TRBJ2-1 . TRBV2 CASSGYSDNEQFF TGTGCCAGCAGTGGGTACTCAGATAATGAGCAGTTCTTC
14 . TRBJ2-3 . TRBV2 CASSSRTGTDTQYF TGTGCCAGCAGTTCCCGGACAGGCACAGATACGCAGTATTTT
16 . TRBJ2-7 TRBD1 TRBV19 CASTPSSGQGTHEQYF TGTGCCAGTACCCCCTCATCTGGACAGGGAACCCACGAGCAGTACTTC
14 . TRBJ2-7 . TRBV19 CASSTPGLPYEQYF TGTGCCAGTAGTACCCCGGGCCTCCCCTACGAGCAGTACTTC
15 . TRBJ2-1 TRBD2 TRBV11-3 CASSLAPSGYNEQFF TGTGCCAGCAGCTTAGCCCCTAGCGGGTACAATGAGCAGTTCTTC
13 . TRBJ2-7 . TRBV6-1 CASSDQGSYEQYF TGTGCCAGCAGTGACCAGGGTTCCTACGAGCAGTACTTC
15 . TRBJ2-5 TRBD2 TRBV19 CASSMGGRGQETQYF TGTGCCAGTAGTATGGGCGGGAGGGGCCAAGAGACCCAGTACTTC
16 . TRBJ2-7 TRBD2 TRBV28 CASSSTASGTRVEQYF TGTGCCAGCAGTTCAACGGCTAGCGGGACGAGGGTCGAGCAGTACTTC
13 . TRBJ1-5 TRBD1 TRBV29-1 CSVAGGLNQPQHF TGCAGCGTTGCAGGGGGCCTAAATCAGCCCCAGCATTTT
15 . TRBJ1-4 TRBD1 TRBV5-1 CASSSQGVTNEKLFF TGCGCCAGCAGCTCACAGGGGGTTACTAATGAAAAACTGTTTTTT
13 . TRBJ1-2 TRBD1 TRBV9 CASSRTGDYGYTF TGTGCCAGCAGCCGGACAGGGGACTATGGCTACACCTTC
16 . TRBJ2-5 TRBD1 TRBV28 CASSLYPGGPVETQYF TGTGCCAGCAGTTTATACCCAGGGGGTCCTGTGGAGACCCAGTACTTC
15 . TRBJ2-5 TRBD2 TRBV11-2 CASSRRLAGEETQYF TGTGCCAGCAGCCGAAGATTAGCGGGAGAAGAGACCCAGTACTTC
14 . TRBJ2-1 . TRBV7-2 CASSLSSSYNEQFF TGTGCCAGCAGCTTATCTAGCTCCTACAATGAGCAGTTCTTC
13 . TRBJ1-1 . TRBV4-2 CASSQGANTEAFF TGTGCCAGCAGCCAGGGGGCGAATACTGAAGCTTTCTTT
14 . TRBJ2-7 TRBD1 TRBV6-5 CASSFPTGGGEQYF TGTGCCAGCAGTTTCCCGACAGGGGGCGGCGAGCAGTACTTC
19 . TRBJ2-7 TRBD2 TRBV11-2 CASSPLGLAGPWRSYEQYF TGTGCCAGCAGCCCCCTGGGACTAGCGGGACCCTGGCGTTCCTACGAGCAGTACTTC
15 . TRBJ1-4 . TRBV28 CASSPLGGRVEKLFF TGTGCCAGCAGCCCCCTAGGGGGGCGCGTTGAAAAACTGTTTTTT
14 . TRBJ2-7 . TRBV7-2 CASSFLRGAYEQYF TGTGCCAGCAGCTTCCTCAGGGGGGCCTACGAGCAGTACTTC
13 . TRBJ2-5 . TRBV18 CASSLREQETQYF TGTGCCAGCTCACTACGGGAGCAAGAGACCCAGTACTTC
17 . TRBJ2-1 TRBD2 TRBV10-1 CASSDPGTSGRANEQFF TGCGCCAGCAGTGATCCCGGGACTAGCGGGAGGGCCAATGAGCAGTTCTTC
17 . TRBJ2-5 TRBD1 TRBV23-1 CASSQPGTGVRRETQYF TGCGCCAGCAGTCAGCCCGGGACAGGGGTTCGCCGAGAGACCCAGTACTTC
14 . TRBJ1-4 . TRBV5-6 CASSLRGVNEKLFF TGTGCCAGCAGCTTGAGGGGTGTTAATGAAAAACTGTTTTTT
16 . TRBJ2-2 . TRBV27 CASSPWGLANTGELFF TGTGCCAGCAGTCCGTGGGGACTTGCGAACACCGGGGAGCTGTTTTTT
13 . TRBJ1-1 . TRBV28 CASSLSGWGEAFF TGTGCCAGCAGTTTATCAGGCTGGGGTGAAGCTTTCTTT
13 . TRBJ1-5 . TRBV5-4 CASSSDTNQPQHF TGTGCCAGCAGCTCAGATACCAATCAGCCCCAGCATTTT
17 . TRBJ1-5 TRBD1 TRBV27 CASSSRGRGYSNQPQHF TGTGCCAGCAGTTCCAGGGGGCGCGGGTATAGCAATCAGCCCCAGCATTTT
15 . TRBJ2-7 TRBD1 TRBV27 CASSPPYRGLYEQYF TGTGCCAGCAGTCCCCCCTACAGGGGGCTCTACGAGCAGTACTTC
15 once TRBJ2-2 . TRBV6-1 CASSENGWNTGELFF TGTGCCAGCAGTGAAAACGGGTGGAACACCGGGGAGCTGTTTTTT
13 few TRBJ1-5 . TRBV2 CASSESPHQPQHF TGTGCCAGCAGTGAATCCCCCCATCAGCCCCAGCATTTT
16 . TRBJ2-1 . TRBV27 CASSSLQIHSSGEQFF TGTGCCAGCAGTTCGTTACAGATTCACAGTTCTGGTGAGCAGTTCTTC
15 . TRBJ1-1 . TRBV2 CASSESQALNTEAFF TGTGCCAGCAGTGAGTCGCAGGCCCTCAACACTGAAGCTTTCTTT
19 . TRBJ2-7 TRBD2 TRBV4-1 CASSLGVLSGRTPRHEQYF TGCGCCAGCAGCCTTGGCGTACTTAGCGGGAGGACTCCACGGCACGAGCAGTACTTC